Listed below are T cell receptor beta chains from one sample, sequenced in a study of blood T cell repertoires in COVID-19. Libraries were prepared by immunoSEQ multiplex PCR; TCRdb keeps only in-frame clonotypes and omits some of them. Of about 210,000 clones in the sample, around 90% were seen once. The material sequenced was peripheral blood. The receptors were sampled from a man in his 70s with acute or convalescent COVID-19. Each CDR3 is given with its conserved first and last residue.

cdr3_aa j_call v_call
CASSLVGTGDQPQHF TRBJ1-5 TRBV7-2
CASSRRAGQETQYF TRBJ2-5 TRBV28
CASSHTLGSSYNEQFF TRBJ2-1 TRBV5-4
CASSKRRSSGTGNYEQYF TRBJ2-7 TRBV21-1
CASSFRGRGRTGELFF TRBJ2-2 TRBV5-4
CASSSGAVGGPDTQYF TRBJ2-3 TRBV5-1
CASSFGGRGTDTQYF TRBJ2-3 TRBV5-6
CASSQVPGSPLHF TRBJ1-6 TRBV3-1/TRBV3-2
CASSTTGVTYEQYF TRBJ2-7 TRBV21-1
CASSLRPGISTDTQYF TRBJ2-3 TRBV11-2
CASSQQGRTEAFF TRBJ1-1 TRBV27
CASSPQTGGLTDTQYF TRBJ2-3 TRBV9
CASSLYRNEQFF TRBJ2-1 TRBV28
CASSFSTGGSYNEQFF TRBJ2-1 TRBV7-9
CASSQVSGQSYNEQFF TRBJ2-1 TRBV4-3
CASSRGTGNQPQHF TRBJ1-5 TRBV5-4
CASSPVTSGYGELFF TRBJ2-2 TRBV18
CASSRGTSGQVSETQYF TRBJ2-5 TRBV2
CASSEAGGYNQPQHF TRBJ1-5 TRBV19
CATSDLSGGRDEQFF TRBJ2-1 TRBV24-1
CASSHDGPASNEQFF TRBJ2-1 TRBV3-1/TRBV3-2
CASSQDRPEPITF TRBJ1-2 TRBV3-1/TRBV3-2
CASRGRQGAQAFF TRBJ1-1 TRBV28
CASSFDREQPQHF TRBJ1-5 TRBV3-1/TRBV3-2
CASSLIEGTSEQYF TRBJ2-7 TRBV7-9
CATSRPSNYGYTF TRBJ1-2 TRBV6-5
CASSQSSGGGGYTF TRBJ1-2 TRBV16
CASSQEGGGGIRADTQYF TRBJ2-3 TRBV4-3
CAWRLGGAATNEKLFF TRBJ1-4 TRBV30
CASSLFIQAYNEQFF TRBJ2-1 TRBV5-1
CASSDTTSGRTYNEQFF TRBJ2-1 TRBV25-1
CASTRTSGSLETQYF TRBJ2-5 TRBV2
CASSVASTSGNTIYF TRBJ1-3 TRBV9